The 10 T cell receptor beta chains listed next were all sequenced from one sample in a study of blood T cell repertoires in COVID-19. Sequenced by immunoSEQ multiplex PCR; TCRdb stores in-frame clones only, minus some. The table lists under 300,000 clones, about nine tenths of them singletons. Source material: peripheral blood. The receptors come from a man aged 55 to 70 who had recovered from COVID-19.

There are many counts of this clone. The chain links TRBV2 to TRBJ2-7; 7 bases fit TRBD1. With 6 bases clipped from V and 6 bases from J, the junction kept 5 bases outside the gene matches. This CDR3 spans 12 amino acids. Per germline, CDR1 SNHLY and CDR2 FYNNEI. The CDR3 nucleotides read TGTGCCAGCAGCCCGACAGGGAGCGAGCAGTACTTC. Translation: CASSPTGSEQYF.

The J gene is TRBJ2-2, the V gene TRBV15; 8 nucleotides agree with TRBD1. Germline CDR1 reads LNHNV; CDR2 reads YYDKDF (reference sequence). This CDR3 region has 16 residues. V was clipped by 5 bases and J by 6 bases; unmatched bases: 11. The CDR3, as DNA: TGTGCCACCAGCCAGGCGGGCAGGGGGCATCCCGGGGAGCTGTTTTTT. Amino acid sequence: CATSQAGRGHPGELFF. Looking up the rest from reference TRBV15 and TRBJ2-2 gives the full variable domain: DAMVIQNPRYQVTQFGKPVTLSCSQTLNHNVMYWYQQKSSQAPKLLFHYYDKDFNNEADTPDNFQSRRPNTSFCFLDIRSPGLGDTAMYLCATSQAGRGHPGELFFGEGSRLTVL.

CDR3 in amino acids: CASSQEGLAQYF. The CDR3 DNA is TGTGCCAGCAGCCAAGAGGGACTAGCGCAGTACTTC. This rearrangement joins TRBV3-1 (or the pseudogene TRBV3-2) to TRBJ2-7, with 9 positions matching TRBD2. This CDR3 has 12 residues. The J segment lost 9 bases and the V segment lost 0 bases, leaving 0 bases of the junction unmatched. CDR1 is LGHDT, CDR2 YNNKEL, per germline (reference sequence).

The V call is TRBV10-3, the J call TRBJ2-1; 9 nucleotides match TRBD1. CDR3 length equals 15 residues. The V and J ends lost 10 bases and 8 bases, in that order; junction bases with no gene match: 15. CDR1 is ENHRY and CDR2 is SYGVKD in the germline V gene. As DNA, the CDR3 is TGTGCCACCCAAGGACCGGGACAGGGTATCGATGAGCAGTTCTTC. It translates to CATQGPGQGIDEQFF.

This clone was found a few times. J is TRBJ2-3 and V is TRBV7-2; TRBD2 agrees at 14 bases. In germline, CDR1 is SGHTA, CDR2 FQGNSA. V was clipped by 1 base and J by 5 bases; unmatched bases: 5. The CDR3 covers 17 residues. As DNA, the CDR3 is TGTGCCAGCAGCTTAGTCGGGACTAGCGGGGGTCAAGATACGCAGTATTTT. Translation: CASSLVGTSGGQDTQYF.

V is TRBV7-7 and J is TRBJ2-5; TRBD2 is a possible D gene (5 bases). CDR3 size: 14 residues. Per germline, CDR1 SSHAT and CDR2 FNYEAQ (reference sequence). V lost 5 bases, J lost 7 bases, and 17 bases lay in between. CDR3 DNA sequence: TGTGCCAGCAGCCCCGTCGAGGGTGTGACGACCCAGTACTTC. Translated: CASSPVEGVTTQYF.

The CDR3 loop reads CASSQDRGLAGGPTDTQYF. The CDR3 DNA reads as TGTGCCAGCAGCCAAGATCGAGGGCTAGCGGGGGGCCCCACAGATACGCAGTATTTT. The rearrangement joins TRBV4-2 to TRBJ2-3; 11 bases agree with TRBD2. Looked up from germline, CDR1 is LGHNA and CDR2 is YNFKEQ. CDR3 size: 19 residues. V was pared by 0 bases and J by 2 bases, with 10 bases of the junction left unmatched.

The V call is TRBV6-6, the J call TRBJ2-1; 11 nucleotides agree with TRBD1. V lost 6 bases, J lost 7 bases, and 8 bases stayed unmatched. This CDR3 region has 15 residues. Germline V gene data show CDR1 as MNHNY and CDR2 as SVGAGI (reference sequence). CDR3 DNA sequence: TGTGCCAGCAGAAGGACAGGGGGCGATAGTAATGAGCAGTTCTTC. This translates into CASRRTGGDSNEQFF.

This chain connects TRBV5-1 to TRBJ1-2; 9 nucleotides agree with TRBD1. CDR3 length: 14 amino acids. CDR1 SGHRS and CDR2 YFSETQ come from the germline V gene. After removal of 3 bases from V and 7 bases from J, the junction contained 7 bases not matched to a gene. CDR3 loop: CASSSQGAQGGYTF. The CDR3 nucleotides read TGCGCCAGCAGCTCACAGGGGGCGCAGGGTGGCTACACCTTC.

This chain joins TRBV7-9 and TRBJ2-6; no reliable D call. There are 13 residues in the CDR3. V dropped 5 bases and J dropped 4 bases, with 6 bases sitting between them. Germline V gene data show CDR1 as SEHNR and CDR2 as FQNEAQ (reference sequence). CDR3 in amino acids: CASSPPGANVLTF. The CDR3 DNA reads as TGTGCCAGCAGCCCCCCGGGGGCCAACGTCCTGACTTTC.